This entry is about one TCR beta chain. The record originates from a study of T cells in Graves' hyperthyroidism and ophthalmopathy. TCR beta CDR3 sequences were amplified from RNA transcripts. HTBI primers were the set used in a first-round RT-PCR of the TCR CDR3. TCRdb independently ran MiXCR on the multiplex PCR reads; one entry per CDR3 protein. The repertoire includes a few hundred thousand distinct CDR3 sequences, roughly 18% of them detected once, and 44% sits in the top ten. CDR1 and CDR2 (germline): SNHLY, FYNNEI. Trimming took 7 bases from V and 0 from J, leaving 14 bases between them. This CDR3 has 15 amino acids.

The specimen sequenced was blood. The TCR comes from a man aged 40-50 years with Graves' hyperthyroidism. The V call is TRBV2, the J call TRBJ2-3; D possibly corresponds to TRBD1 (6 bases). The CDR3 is CASIHLRGSTDTQYF. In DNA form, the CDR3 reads TGTGCCAGCATCCACCTAAGGGGGAGCACAGATACGCAGTATTTT.